Below, one T cell receptor (beta chain) is given with its context. The sample originates from a study of blood T cell repertoires in COVID-19. The CDR3 consists of 14 residues. CDR1 is MDHEN and CDR2 is SYDVKM in the germline V gene. V lost 3 bases to trimming and J lost 8 bases, with 13 bases between them. Authors' data handling: The authors estimated nucleated cell counts from reference gene primer amplification. The protocol was immunoSEQ multiplex PCR, while the TCRdb copy is restricted to in-frame clones and leaves out a portion. V, J and clone size were drawn from that table, and D and trimming were deduced from the DNA. The data show some 260,000 clones, over 75% seen once.

Sample: peripheral blood. This chain uses TRBV28 with TRBJ1-4, with D unresolved. The sequence derives from a woman aged 40 to 49 who had recovered from COVID-19. CDR3 in DNA: TGTGCCAGCAGTTTTAACCAGGATGAGGAAAAACTGTTTTTT. It is translated as CASSFNQDEEKLFF.